These T cell receptor beta chains were read from a single sample in a study of vaccination and CD4 T cells after COVID-19. TCRdb fed the PCR reads into MiXCR, producing one record per CDR3 protein. The sample contains roughly 11,000 distinct CDR3 sequences, roughly 72% of which appear only once. No antigens are known for them. Material: CD4+ T cells from blood, cultured in vitro. These receptors were collected from a human donor who had recovered from COVID-19. Both conserved end residues are trimmed from each CDR3.

12	TRBJ2-7	TRBV20-1	SAPSGLAGGPQY
12	TRBJ2-1	TRBV20-1	SARGGRTYNEQF
11	TRBJ2-4	TRBV28	ASSPGTQNIQY
12	TRBJ1-1	TRBV5-1	ASSFDRRNSEAF
11	TRBJ1-1	TRBV11-2	ASSLGGPLEAF
14	TRBJ1-6	TRBV11-3	ASSLGAGSGNSPLH
12	TRBJ2-2	TRBV20-1	SASSGLYTGELF
13	TRBJ1-2	TRBV28	ASSLWPGQGNGYT
13	TRBJ1-5	TRBV12-3/TRBV12-4	ASRPQGNSNQPQH
14	TRBJ1-4	TRBV7-2	ASSLVMGATNEKLF
17	TRBJ2-2	TRBV4-3	ASSLARSRGFPNTGELF
10	TRBJ2-5	TRBV20-1	SASRVVETQY
10	TRBJ2-7	TRBV28	ASSLLHSEQY
12	TRBJ1-2	TRBV7-2	ASSLQGTNYGYT
13	TRBJ1-5	TRBV24-1	ATSDGHYSNQPQH
13	TRBJ1-1	TRBV19	ASSIVGTSNTEAF
17	TRBJ1-6	TRBV27	ASSRTASPGSSYNSPLH
11	TRBJ1-4	TRBV20-1	SAQQGTNEKLF
10	TRBJ2-2	TRBV12-3/TRBV12-4	ATGKYAGELF
9	TRBJ1-2	TRBV28	ASSSGRGYT
14	TRBJ1-1	TRBV10-3	AISESAGMGNTEAF
13	TRBJ2-5	TRBV21-1	ASSNRLAGVETQY
11	TRBJ1-5	TRBV7-7	ASSTDSNQPQH
12	TRBJ2-7	TRBV20-1	SARGGTGGYEQY
16	TRBJ1-3	TRBV19	ASSMGGTGAPSGNTIY
11	TRBJ1-5	TRBV5-1	ASRGDSNQPQH
10	TRBJ2-2	TRBV30	AWSIVTGELF
15	TRBJ2-4	TRBV28	ASSLWAGGGGKNIQY
15	TRBJ1-6	TRBV6-5	ASSYGVRQIYNSPLH
12	TRBJ1-6	TRBV20-1	SARGQPYNSPLH
13	TRBJ1-6	TRBV5-3	ASSLPEGGNSPLH
10	TRBJ1-2	TRBV20-1	SANTGNYGYT
15	TRBJ2-1	TRBV10-2	ASSEGLGEGYYNEQF
11	TRBJ2-7	TRBV21-1	ASSRTGHDEQY
12	TRBJ1-2	TRBV6-1	ASRDRGLADGYT
11	TRBJ1-1	TRBV2	ASSLLRGTEAF
12	TRBJ2-7	TRBV30	AWSVLAGVNEQY